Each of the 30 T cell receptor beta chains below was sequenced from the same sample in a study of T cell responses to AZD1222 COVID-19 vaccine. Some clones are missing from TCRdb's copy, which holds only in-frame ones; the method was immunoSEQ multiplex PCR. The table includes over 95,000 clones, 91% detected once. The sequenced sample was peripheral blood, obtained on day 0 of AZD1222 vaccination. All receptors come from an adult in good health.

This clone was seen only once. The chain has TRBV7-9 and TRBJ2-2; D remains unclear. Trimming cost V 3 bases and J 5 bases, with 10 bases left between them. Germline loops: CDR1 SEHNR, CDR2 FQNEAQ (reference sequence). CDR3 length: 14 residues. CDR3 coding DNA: TGTGCCAGCAGCTTTAGTAGTGGTACCGGGGAGCTGTTTTTT. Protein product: CASSFSSGTGELFF.

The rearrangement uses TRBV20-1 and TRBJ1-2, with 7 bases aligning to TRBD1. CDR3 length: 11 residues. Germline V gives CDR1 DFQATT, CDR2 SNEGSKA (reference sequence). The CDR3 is CRVATGYGYTF. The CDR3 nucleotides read TGCAGGGTCGCGACAGGGTACGGCTACACCTTC.

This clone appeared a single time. CDR3 loop: CASSPSRMSSGANVLTF. The CDR3 DNA reads TGCGCCAGCAGCCCTTCCCGCATGAGCTCTGGGGCCAACGTCCTGACTTTC. V is TRBV4-1 and J is TRBJ2-6; D is unclear. In germline, CDR1 is MGHRA, CDR2 YSYEKL. V dropped 4 bases and J dropped 0 bases, with 13 bases sitting between them. The CDR3 is 17 residues long.

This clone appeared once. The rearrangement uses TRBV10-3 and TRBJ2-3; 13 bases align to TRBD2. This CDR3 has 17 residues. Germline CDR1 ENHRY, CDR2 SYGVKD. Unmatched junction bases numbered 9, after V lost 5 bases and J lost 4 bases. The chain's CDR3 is CAISTTSGGASADTQYF. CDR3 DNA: TGTGCCATCAGTACAACTAGCGGGGGGGCTAGCGCAGATACGCAGTATTTT.

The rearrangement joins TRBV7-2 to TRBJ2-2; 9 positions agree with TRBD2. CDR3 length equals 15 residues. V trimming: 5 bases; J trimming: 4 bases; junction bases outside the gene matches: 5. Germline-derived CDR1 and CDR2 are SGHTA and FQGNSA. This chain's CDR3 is CASSPTSGPTGELFF. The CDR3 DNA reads TGTGCCAGCAGCCCTACTAGCGGGCCCACCGGGGAGCTGTTTTTT.

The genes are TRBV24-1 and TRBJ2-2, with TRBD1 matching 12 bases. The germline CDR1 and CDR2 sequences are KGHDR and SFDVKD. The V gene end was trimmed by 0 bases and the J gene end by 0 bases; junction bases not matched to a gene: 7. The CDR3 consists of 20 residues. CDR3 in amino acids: CATSDLGTGGGGPNTGELFF. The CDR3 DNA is TGTGCCACCAGTGATTTGGGGACAGGGGGCGGTGGGCCGAACACCGGGGAGCTGTTTTTT.

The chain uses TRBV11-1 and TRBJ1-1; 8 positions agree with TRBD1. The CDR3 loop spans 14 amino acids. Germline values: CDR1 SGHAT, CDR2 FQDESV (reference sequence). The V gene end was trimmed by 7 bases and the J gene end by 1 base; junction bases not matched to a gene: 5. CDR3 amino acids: CASNTGGKNTEAFF. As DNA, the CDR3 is TGTGCCAGCAATACAGGGGGTAAGAACACTGAAGCTTTCTTT.

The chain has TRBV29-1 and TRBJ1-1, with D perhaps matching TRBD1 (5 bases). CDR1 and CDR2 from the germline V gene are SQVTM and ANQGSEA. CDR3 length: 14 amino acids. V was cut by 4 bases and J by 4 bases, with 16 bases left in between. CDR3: CSVGRFEGITEAFF. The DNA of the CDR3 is TGCAGCGTTGGTCGTTTTGAGGGGATCACTGAAGCTTTCTTT.

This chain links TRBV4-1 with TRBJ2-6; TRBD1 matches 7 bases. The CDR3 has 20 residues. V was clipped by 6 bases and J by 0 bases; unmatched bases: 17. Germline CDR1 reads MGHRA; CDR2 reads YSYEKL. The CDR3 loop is CASSQGFTRTGSSGANVLTF. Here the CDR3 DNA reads TGCGCCAGCAGTCAGGGCTTCACACGGACAGGCAGCTCTGGGGCCAACGTCCTGACTTTC.

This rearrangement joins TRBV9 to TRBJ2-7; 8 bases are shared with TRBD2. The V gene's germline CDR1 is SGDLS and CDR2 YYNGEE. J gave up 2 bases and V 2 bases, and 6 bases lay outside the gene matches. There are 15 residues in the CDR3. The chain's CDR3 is CASSVGSGGPYEQYF. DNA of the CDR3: TGTGCCAGCAGCGTGGGATCGGGGGGGCCCTACGAGCAGTACTTC.

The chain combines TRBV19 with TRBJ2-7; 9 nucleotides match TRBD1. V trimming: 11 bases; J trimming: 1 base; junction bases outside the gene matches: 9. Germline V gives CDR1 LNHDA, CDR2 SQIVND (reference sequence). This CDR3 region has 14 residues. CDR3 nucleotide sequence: TGTGCCTCCAAACAGGGGGCGGGGTCCTACGAGCAGTACTTC. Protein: CASKQGAGSYEQYF.

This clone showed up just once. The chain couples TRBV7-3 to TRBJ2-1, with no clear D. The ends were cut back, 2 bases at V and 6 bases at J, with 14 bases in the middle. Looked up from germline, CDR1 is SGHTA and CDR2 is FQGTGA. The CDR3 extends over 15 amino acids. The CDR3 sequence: CASSLLGWGGNEQFF. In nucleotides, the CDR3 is TGTGCCAGCAGCTTATTAGGTTGGGGTGGCAATGAGCAGTTCTTC.

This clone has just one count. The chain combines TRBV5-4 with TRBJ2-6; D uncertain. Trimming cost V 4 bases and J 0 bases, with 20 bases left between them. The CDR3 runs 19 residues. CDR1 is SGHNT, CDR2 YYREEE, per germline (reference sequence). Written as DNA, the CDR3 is TGTGCCAGCAGCGTTTTGATGGGCTCCACATACTCTGGGGCCAACGTCCTGACTTTC. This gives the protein CASSVLMGSTYSGANVLTF.

The CDR3 bases are TGCAGCGTTGTGGGACAGTCCAATCAGCCCCAGCATTTT. Translation gives CSVVGQSNQPQHF. The rearrangement uses TRBV29-1 and TRBJ1-5; 7 positions agree with TRBD1. The CDR3 loop spans 13 amino acids. CDR1 and CDR2 (germline): SQVTM, ANQGSEA. Losses at the gene ends were 4 bases for V and 3 bases for J; bases not matched to a gene: 3.

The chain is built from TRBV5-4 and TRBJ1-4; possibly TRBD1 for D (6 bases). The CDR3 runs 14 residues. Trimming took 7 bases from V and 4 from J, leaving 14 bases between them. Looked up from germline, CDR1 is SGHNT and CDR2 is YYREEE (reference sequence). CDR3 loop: CASAPGALNEKLFF. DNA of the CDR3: TGTGCCAGCGCCCCAGGGGCGCTTAATGAAAAACTGTTTTTT.

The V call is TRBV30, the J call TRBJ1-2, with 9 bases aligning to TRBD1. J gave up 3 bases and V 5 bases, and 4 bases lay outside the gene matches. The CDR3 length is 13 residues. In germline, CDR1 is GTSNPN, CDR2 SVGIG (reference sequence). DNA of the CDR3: TGTGCCTGGGCCGGGGACAGGGACTATGGCTACACCTTC. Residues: CAWAGDRDYGYTF.

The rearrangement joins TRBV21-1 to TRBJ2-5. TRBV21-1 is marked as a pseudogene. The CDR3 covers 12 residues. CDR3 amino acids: CATSRVFETQYF. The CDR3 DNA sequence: TGTGCCACCAGCAGGGTATTTGAGACCCAGTACTTC.

CDR3 protein: CASSLTAGETGELFF. The CDR3 coding sequence is TGCGCCAGCAGCTTAACCGCGGGGGAGACCGGGGAGCTGTTTTTT. This chain uses TRBV5-1 with TRBJ2-2, with 7 bases matching TRBD2. Losses at the gene ends were 2 bases for V and 5 bases for J; bases not matched to a gene: 6. Germline assignment: CDR1 SGHRS and CDR2 YFSETQ. CDR3 size: 15 residues.

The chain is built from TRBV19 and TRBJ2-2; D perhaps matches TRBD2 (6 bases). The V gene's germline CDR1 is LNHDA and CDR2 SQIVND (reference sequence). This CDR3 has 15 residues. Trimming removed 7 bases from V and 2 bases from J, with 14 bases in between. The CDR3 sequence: CASKGGTTNTGELFF. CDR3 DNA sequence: TGTGCCAGTAAGGGCGGGACGACAAACACCGGGGAGCTGTTTTTT.

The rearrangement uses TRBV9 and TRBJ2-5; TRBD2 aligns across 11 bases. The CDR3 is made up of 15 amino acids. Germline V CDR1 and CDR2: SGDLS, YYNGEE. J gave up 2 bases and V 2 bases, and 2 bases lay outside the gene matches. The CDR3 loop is CASSVGTSGQETQYF. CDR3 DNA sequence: TGTGCCAGCAGCGTGGGGACTAGCGGTCAAGAGACCCAGTACTTC.

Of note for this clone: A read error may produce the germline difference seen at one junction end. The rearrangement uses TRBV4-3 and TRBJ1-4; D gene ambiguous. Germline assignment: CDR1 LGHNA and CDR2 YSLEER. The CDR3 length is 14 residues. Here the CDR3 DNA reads TGCGCCAGCAGCGAAGACATGCGTAGGGAAAAACTGTTTTTT. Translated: CASSEDMRREKLFF.

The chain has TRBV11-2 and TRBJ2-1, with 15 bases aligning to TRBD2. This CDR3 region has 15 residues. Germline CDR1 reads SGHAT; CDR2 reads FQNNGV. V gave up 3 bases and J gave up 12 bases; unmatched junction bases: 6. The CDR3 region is CASSFRTSGGAGQFF. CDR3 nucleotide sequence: TGTGCCAGCAGCTTTCGGACTAGCGGGGGGGCCGGGCAGTTCTTC.

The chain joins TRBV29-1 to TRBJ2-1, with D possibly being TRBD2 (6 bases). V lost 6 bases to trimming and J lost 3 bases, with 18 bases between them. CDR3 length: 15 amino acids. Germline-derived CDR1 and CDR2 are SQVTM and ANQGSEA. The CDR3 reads CSVGGTGGYYNEQFF. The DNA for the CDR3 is TGCAGCGTCGGCGGGACTGGGGGGTACTACAATGAGCAGTTCTTC.

The DNA for the CDR3 is TGTGCCAGTAGTACCGGACAGGGACAAGAGACCCAGTACTTC. Its protein is CASSTGQGQETQYF. The V call is TRBV19, the J call TRBJ2-5, with 8 bases that match TRBD1. V lost 4 bases and J lost 2; bases outside the gene matches: 3. The CDR3 runs 14 residues. CDR1 LNHDA and CDR2 SQIVND come from the germline V gene (reference sequence).

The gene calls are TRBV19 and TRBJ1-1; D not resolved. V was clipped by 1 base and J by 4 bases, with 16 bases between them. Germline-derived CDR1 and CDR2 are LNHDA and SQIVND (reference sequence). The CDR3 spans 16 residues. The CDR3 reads CASSIGVLVSGTEAFF. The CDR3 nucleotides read TGTGCCAGTAGTATAGGAGTATTAGTTTCGGGCACTGAAGCTTTCTTT.

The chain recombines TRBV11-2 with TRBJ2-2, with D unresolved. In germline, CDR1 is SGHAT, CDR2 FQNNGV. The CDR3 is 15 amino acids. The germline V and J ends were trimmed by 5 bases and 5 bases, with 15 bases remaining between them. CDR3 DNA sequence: TGTGCCAGCAGCCCCTCGGGTGTCCGGACCGGGGAGCTGTTTTTT. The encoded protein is CASSPSGVRTGELFF.

The CDR3 spells CASSYGGTEAFF. For the CDR3, the DNA is TGTGCCAGCAGTTACGGGGGCACTGAAGCTTTCTTT. The J gene is TRBJ1-1, the V gene TRBV12-3 or TRBV12-4, with TRBD1 as a possible D gene (5 bases). Trimming took 4 bases from V and 4 from J, leaving 7 bases between them. The CDR3 contains 12 residues.

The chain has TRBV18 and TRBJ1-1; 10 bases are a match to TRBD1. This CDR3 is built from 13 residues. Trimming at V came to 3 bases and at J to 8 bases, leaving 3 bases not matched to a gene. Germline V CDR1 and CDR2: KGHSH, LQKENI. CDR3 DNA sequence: TGTGCCAGCTCACCCCGGACAGGGGGGGAAGCTTTCTTT. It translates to CASSPRTGGEAFF.

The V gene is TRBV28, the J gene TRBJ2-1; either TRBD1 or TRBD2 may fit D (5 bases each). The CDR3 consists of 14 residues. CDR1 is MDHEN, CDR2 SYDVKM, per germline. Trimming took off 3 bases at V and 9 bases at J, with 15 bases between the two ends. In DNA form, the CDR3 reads TGTGCCAGCAGTTTGAGTAATTTGGGGACTGAGCAGTTCTTC. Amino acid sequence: CASSLSNLGTEQFF. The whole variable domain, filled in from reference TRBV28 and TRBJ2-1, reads DVKVTQSSRYLVKRTGEKVFLECVQDMDHENMFWYRQDPGLGLRLIYFSYDVKMKEKGDIPEGYSVSREKKERFSLILESASTNQTSMYLCASSLSNLGTEQFFGPGTRLTVL.

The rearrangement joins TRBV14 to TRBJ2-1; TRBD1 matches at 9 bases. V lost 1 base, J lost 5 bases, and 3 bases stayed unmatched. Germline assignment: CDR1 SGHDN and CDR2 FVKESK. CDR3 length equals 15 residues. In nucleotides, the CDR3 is TGTGCCAGCAGCCAAGTCGGGACAGGGAACAATGAGCAGTTCTTC. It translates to CASSQVGTGNNEQFF.